This T cell receptor beta chain was recorded in a study of shared clonotypes between healthy human individuals. Study outcomes and limitations: Rarefaction showed that sequencing of sorted subsets was incomplete (despite large depth). A small donor pool kept down the genetic and exposure-history diversity that was represented.

Healthy adults negative for HIV, lacking recent acute infections or vaccinations, served as donors. CD8 memory was a combination of CD45RO+ cells and CCR7-negative CD45RA+ TemRA cells. This table comes from immunoSEQ multiplex PCR, and its TCRdb copy is limited to in-frame clones, with some not included. The data hold about 110,000 clones, with around 65% observed a single time. About this clone itself: Antigen specificity is unknown.

Sequencing input: memory CD8+ T cells sorted from blood. Noted subset: CD45RO+ cells pooled with CCR7-negative TemRA cells. The sequence came from a woman between 25 and 40 years old in good health.

Written as DNA, the CDR3 is TGTGCCAGCAGTTTATATCCGGGACCAAGCCAGGAGACCCAGTACTTC. This gives the protein CASSLYPGPSQETQYF. V and J are TRBV27 and TRBJ2-5, with D perhaps given as TRBD1 or TRBD2 (5 bases each). Germline assignment: CDR1 MNHEY and CDR2 SMNVEV (reference sequence). Trimming shortened V by 1 base and J by 5 bases, and 17 bases separated the two germline ends. The CDR3 is made up of 16 amino acids.